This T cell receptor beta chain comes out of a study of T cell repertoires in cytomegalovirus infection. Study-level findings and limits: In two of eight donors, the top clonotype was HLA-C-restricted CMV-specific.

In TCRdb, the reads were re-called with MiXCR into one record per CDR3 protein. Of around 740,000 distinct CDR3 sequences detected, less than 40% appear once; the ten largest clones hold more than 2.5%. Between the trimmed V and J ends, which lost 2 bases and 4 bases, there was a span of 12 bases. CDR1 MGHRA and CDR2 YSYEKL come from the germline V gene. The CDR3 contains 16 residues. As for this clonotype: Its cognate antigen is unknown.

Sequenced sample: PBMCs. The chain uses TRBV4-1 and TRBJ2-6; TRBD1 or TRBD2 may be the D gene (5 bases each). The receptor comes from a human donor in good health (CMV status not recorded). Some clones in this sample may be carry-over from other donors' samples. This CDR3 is CASSQPTRDGANVLTF. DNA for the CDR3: TGCGCCAGCAGCCAACCCACCAGGGACGGGGCCAACGTCCTGACTTTC.